A selection of T cell receptor beta chains follows, all from one sample in a study of cytomegalovirus exposure and HLA in healthy donors. Generated by immunoSEQ multiplex PCR, the TCRdb table keeps only in-frame clones and is missing some. This table holds 30,000 to 45,000 clones, 86% found once. Sequencing was done on a sample of PBMCs. The receptors were gathered from a woman aged 40 to 49 in good health and CMV-seropositive. Each CDR3 is given with its conserved first and last residue. Each record gives: V gene, J gene, clone size, D gene, CDR3 DNA, CDR3 protein. D genes are given only for firm matches. Part of the rows lack a size; the others show once, few, many or a class for expanded clones.

v_gene: TRBV10-3
j_gene: TRBJ1-3
abundance: -
d_gene: -
CDR3nt: TGTGCCAGCAGTTACTCGGCGGGGGTGGAGGGAAACACCATATATTTT
CDR3aa: CASSYSAGVEGNTIYF

v_gene: TRBV5-1
j_gene: TRBJ2-1
abundance: -
d_gene: TRBD2
CDR3nt: TGCGCCAGCAGACGGACTAGCGGGGGGAATGAGCAGTTCTTC
CDR3aa: CASRRTSGGNEQFF

v_gene: TRBV5-6
j_gene: TRBJ1-2
abundance: -
d_gene: -
CDR3nt: TGTGCCACCATGGACGGGACTAACTATGGCTACACCTTC
CDR3aa: CATMDGTNYGYTF

v_gene: TRBV19
j_gene: TRBJ1-1
abundance: -
d_gene: -
CDR3nt: TGTGCCAGTAGCGGGGGTTGGCAGAACACTGAAGCTTTCTTT
CDR3aa: CASSGGWQNTEAFF

v_gene: TRBV18
j_gene: TRBJ1-1
abundance: -
d_gene: TRBD1
CDR3nt: TGTGCCAGCTCACCACCCGGGACAGTAAACACTGAAGCTTTCTTT
CDR3aa: CASSPPGTVNTEAFF

v_gene: TRBV10-3
j_gene: TRBJ1-4
abundance: -
d_gene: -
CDR3nt: TGTGCCACCCTCGGGGTCTTGGGTGCAACTAATGAAAAACTGTTTTTT
CDR3aa: CATLGVLGATNEKLFF

v_gene: TRBV11-2
j_gene: TRBJ2-5
abundance: -
d_gene: TRBD2
CDR3nt: TGTGCCAGCAGCCCGCGGGGGGCTAGCGGGTACCAAGAGACCCAGTACTTC
CDR3aa: CASSPRGASGYQETQYF

v_gene: TRBV4-2
j_gene: TRBJ2-1
abundance: -
d_gene: TRBD1
CDR3nt: TGTGCCAGCAGCCGAGACCGACAGGGATCTAGCAATGAGCAGTTCTTC
CDR3aa: CASSRDRQGSSNEQFF

v_gene: TRBV11-2
j_gene: TRBJ1-1
abundance: -
d_gene: -
CDR3nt: TGTGCCAGCAGCTTCTTACAGGAAGCTTTCTTT
CDR3aa: CASSFLQEAFF

v_gene: TRBV4-3
j_gene: TRBJ2-7
abundance: -
d_gene: -
CDR3nt: TGCGCCAGCAGCCCGACAGTCAACTCCTACGAGCAGTACTTC
CDR3aa: CASSPTVNSYEQYF

v_gene: TRBV19
j_gene: TRBJ2-3
abundance: -
d_gene: TRBD1
CDR3nt: TGTGCCAGTAGTATTGTCCAGGACAGGGGTTCAGATACGCAGTATTTT
CDR3aa: CASSIVQDRGSDTQYF

v_gene: TRBV6-5
j_gene: TRBJ1-6
abundance: -
d_gene: -
CDR3nt: TGTGCCAGCAGTTACTCTCCTCTACAGGGTTTTTCCCTCCACTTT
CDR3aa: CASSYSPLQGFSLHF

v_gene: TRBV6-5
j_gene: TRBJ1-1
abundance: -
d_gene: -
CDR3nt: TGTGCCAGCAGTCTTAGGACAGAAACCACTGAAGCTTTCTTT
CDR3aa: CASSLRTETTEAFF

v_gene: TRBV23-1
j_gene: TRBJ1-6
abundance: -
d_gene: -
CDR3nt: TGCGCCAGCTCGTCGCCCGGTACCAGGGGCGGGTCACCCCTCCACTTT
CDR3aa: CASSSPGTRGGSPLHF

v_gene: TRBV19
j_gene: TRBJ2-2
abundance: -
d_gene: -
CDR3nt: TGTGCCAGTAGAGGACAGTACGCGAACACCGGGGAGCTGTTTTTT
CDR3aa: CASRGQYANTGELFF

v_gene: TRBV5-4
j_gene: TRBJ1-6
abundance: -
d_gene: -
CDR3nt: TGTGCCAGCAGCCCCCCCCAGGGAAAAAATTCACCCCTCCACTTT
CDR3aa: CASSPPQGKNSPLHF

v_gene: TRBV11-2
j_gene: TRBJ1-6
abundance: -
d_gene: TRBD1
CDR3nt: TGTGCCAGCAGCTTAGAGGGACAGCGGAATTCACCCCTCCACTTT
CDR3aa: CASSLEGQRNSPLHF

v_gene: TRBV4-3
j_gene: TRBJ1-2
abundance: -
d_gene: -
CDR3nt: TGCGCCAGCAGCCAAGGCCCAGCTAACTATGGCTACACCTTC
CDR3aa: CASSQGPANYGYTF

v_gene: TRBV7-9
j_gene: TRBJ1-6
abundance: -
d_gene: -
CDR3nt: TGTGCCAGCATGAGTAATTCACCCCTCCACTTT
CDR3aa: CASMSNSPLHF

v_gene: TRBV29-1
j_gene: TRBJ2-2
abundance: -
d_gene: -
CDR3nt: TGCAGCGTTATTAAACGGAGCCAGACCGGGGAGCTGTTTTTT
CDR3aa: CSVIKRSQTGELFF

v_gene: TRBV4-1
j_gene: TRBJ2-2
abundance: once
d_gene: -
CDR3nt: TGCGCCAGCAGCCAAGATCAGGTGGGGCCTTCGAACACCGGGGAGCTGTTTTTT
CDR3aa: CASSQDQVGPSNTGELFF

v_gene: TRBV7-9
j_gene: TRBJ1-6
abundance: -
d_gene: -
CDR3nt: TGTGCCAGCAGCGATGACAGAAGCTCCTATAATTCACCCCTCCACTTT
CDR3aa: CASSDDRSSYNSPLHF

v_gene: TRBV7-9
j_gene: TRBJ2-7
abundance: -
d_gene: -
CDR3nt: TGTGCCAGCAGGCCTATGGCCTACGAGCAGTACTTC
CDR3aa: CASRPMAYEQYF

v_gene: TRBV20-1
j_gene: TRBJ1-2
abundance: -
d_gene: -
CDR3nt: TGCAGTGCTACTCAGGGGTCTGGCTACACCTTC
CDR3aa: CSATQGSGYTF

v_gene: TRBV7-9
j_gene: TRBJ1-6
abundance: -
d_gene: -
CDR3nt: TGTGCCAGCAGCTTAGTGGGGCTTAATTCACCCCTCCACTTT
CDR3aa: CASSLVGLNSPLHF

v_gene: TRBV28
j_gene: TRBJ2-5
abundance: -
d_gene: TRBD1
CDR3nt: TGTGCCAGTTCCGACAGGGGGCGGGATGAGACCCAGTACTTC
CDR3aa: CASSDRGRDETQYF

v_gene: TRBV11-2
j_gene: TRBJ1-1
abundance: -
d_gene: -
CDR3nt: TGTGCCAGCAGCTTAAACGACGGGGACACTGAAGCTTTCTTT
CDR3aa: CASSLNDGDTEAFF